These 4 T cell receptor beta chains were sequenced from one sample in a study of vaccination effects on CD4 cells after COVID-19. Here immunoSEQ multiplex PCR was the method, and the copy in TCRdb shows in-frame clones only, minus some. This sample has approximately 70,000 clones, with 60% to 75% found just once. Their antigens are not known. Peptide-pool stimulation followed by sequencing identified expanded antigen-specific CD4+ clonotypes in the ViraFEST assay. CD4+ T cells were isolated after around ten days of culture. Vaccine recipients, nucleocapsid antibody negative, had no prior SARS-CoV-2 infection. The source material was CD4+ T cells from PBMCs cultured with HCoV-NL63 spike peptides, sampled before COVID-19 vaccination. Receptors originate from a human donor who received a COVID-19 vaccine.

The rearrangement joins TRBV15 to TRBJ1-1, with D possibly matching TRBD1 (6 bases). Deletions cut 4 bases from V and 0 bases from J, with 15 bases between. There are 16 residues in the CDR3. Germline V gene sequence: CDR1 LNHNV, CDR2 YYDKDF (reference sequence). The CDR3 DNA is TGTGCCACCAGCACAGACAGGCAACCTTTGAACACTGAAGCTTTCTTT. This gives the protein CATSTDRQPLNTEAFF.

This clone was detected a few times. The chain joins TRBV18 to TRBJ1-6; 10 nucleotides agree with TRBD1. CDR3 size: 18 residues. V was pared by 6 bases and J by 10 bases, with 18 bases of the junction left unmatched. Germline-derived CDR1 and CDR2 are KGHSH and LQKENI. Written as DNA, the CDR3 is TGTGCCAGCTCCCAGACCCCACAGGGACAGGGGAGTAACTCACCCCTCCACTTT. Amino acid sequence: CASSQTPQGQGSNSPLHF.

This chain connects TRBV20-1 to TRBJ2-5; 9 nucleotides match TRBD1. The CDR3 runs 15 residues. CDR1 is DFQATT and CDR2 is SNEGSKA in the germline V gene (reference sequence). Trimming at V came to 3 bases and at J to 4 bases, leaving 9 bases not matched to a gene. CDR3 coding DNA: TGCAGTGCTAGTTTTAACAGGGGGCGAGGAGAGACCCAGTACTTC. Encoded protein: CSASFNRGRGETQYF.

The chain combines TRBV7-2 with TRBJ2-7, with D perhaps matching TRBD1 (5 bases). V shed 1 base and J shed 7 bases, with 11 bases lying between them. This CDR3 is built from 13 residues. Germline values: CDR1 SGHTA, CDR2 FQGNSA. The CDR3 spells CASSLDQGFEQYV. The DNA for the CDR3 is TGTGCCAGCAGCTTAGATCAGGGTTTTGAGCAGTACGTC.